A selection of T cell receptor beta chains follows, all from one sample in a study of beta chain features in type 1 diabetes. This table comes from immunoSEQ multiplex PCR, and its TCRdb copy is limited to in-frame clones, with some not included. Of 550,000 to 850,000 clones detected, roughly 13% appear once; the ten largest clones hold 0.022%. The sample was naive CD4+ T cells from blood. These receptors all stem from a man aged 18 to 35 with type 1 diabetes. Each CDR3 is given with its conserved first and last residue. The D gene is left open where the match is weak. Clone size is shown for a subset of rows, as once, few, many or a class of expanded clone.

clone_size cdr3_length j_call v_call d_call cdr3_aa cdr3_nt
few 14 TRBJ1-1 TRBV19 TRBD1 CASNPGTANTEAFF TGTGCCAGTAATCCAGGGACAGCGAACACTGAAGCTTTCTTT
. 17 TRBJ2-6 TRBV30 . CAWGQQSSNPGANVLTF TGTGCCTGGGGACAACAGAGTTCAAATCCTGGGGCCAACGTCCTGACTTTC
few 15 TRBJ1-5 TRBV4-1 . CASSHDKGRHQPQHF TGCGCCAGCAGCCACGATAAGGGTCGGCATCAGCCCCAGCATTTT
. 15 TRBJ2-5 TRBV30 . CAWSSRQATKETQYF TGTGCCTGGAGTAGCCGACAGGCGACGAAAGAGACCCAGTACTTC
few 15 TRBJ1-6 TRBV7-9 TRBD1 CASSPWTGGISPLHF TGTGCCAGCAGCCCCTGGACAGGGGGTATTTCACCCCTCCACTTT
few 14 TRBJ1-3 TRBV29-1 . CSVAPGSSGNTIYF TGCAGCGTTGCCCCGGGGAGCTCTGGAAACACCATATATTTT
few 12 TRBJ2-7 TRBV28 TRBD1 CAATGQAYEQYF TGTGCCGCGACAGGACAGGCCTACGAGCAGTACTTC
few 15 TRBJ1-2 TRBV5-6 . CASSLAAGKPYGYTF TGTGCCAGCAGCTTGGCGGCAGGGAAACCCTATGGCTACACCTTC
. 15 TRBJ2-1 TRBV7-7 . CASSPSGASNDEQFF TGTGCTAGCAGCCCATCGGGTGCTAGCAACGATGAGCAGTTCTTC
few 15 TRBJ2-5 TRBV14 TRBD1 CASSLLTGGRETQYF TGTGCCAGCAGCCTCCTGACAGGGGGTAGGGAGACCCAGTACTTC
few 12 TRBJ1-1 TRBV13 . CASSLGQNEAFF TGTGCCAGCAGTCTTGGACAGAACGAAGCTTTCTTT
. 14 TRBJ1-1 TRBV25-1 . CASSETRWNTEAFF TGTGCCAGCAGTGAAACCAGGTGGAACACTGAAGCTTTCTTT
. 13 TRBJ2-6 TRBV5-1 . CASSFVGANVLTF TGCGCCAGCAGCTTCGTTGGGGCCAACGTCCTGACTTTC
. 16 TRBJ1-3 TRBV15 . CATSRDRGASGNTIYF TGTGCCACCAGCAGAGACAGGGGAGCCTCTGGAAACACCATATATTTT
few 12 TRBJ1-1 TRBV25-1 . CASSSWGAEAFF TGTGCCAGCAGTTCCTGGGGGGCAGAAGCTTTCTTT
few 15 TRBJ2-1 TRBV30 . CAWSSQATSYNEQFF TGTGCCTGGAGTTCCCAAGCCACGTCCTACAATGAGCAGTTCTTC
. 14 TRBJ2-5 TRBV29-1 . CSVAFDLVGETQYF TGCAGCGTCGCATTTGATTTGGTGGGAGAGACCCAGTACTTC
. 18 TRBJ2-7 TRBV19 . CASNPGQQRAGTAYEQYF TGTGCCAGTAATCCGGGACAGCAGAGAGCGGGCACGGCCTACGAGCAGTACTTC
few 15 TRBJ1-4 TRBV6-6 . CASRPPTATNEKLFF TGTGCCAGCAGACCACCGACGGCAACTAATGAAAAACTGTTTTTT
. 14 TRBJ1-2 TRBV19 . CASIRTGGNYGYTF TGTGCCAGTATCCGGACGGGAGGGAACTATGGCTACACCTTC
. 13 TRBJ1-2 TRBV5-1 . CASSLEGNDGYTF TGCGCCAGCAGCTTGGAAGGGAATGATGGCTACACCTTC
. 12 TRBJ1-5 TRBV15 . CATSRDRQPQHF TGTGCCACCAGCAGAGATCGTCAGCCCCAGCATTTT
. 17 TRBJ2-4 TRBV18 . CASSPYSEVLAKNIQYF TGTGCCAGCTCACCCTACAGCGAGGTTCTAGCCAAAAACATTCAGTACTTC
once 14 TRBJ1-5 TRBV30 . CAWSPPGTLGPQHF TGTGCCTGGAGTCCGCCCGGCACCCTCGGGCCCCAGCATTTT
. 16 TRBJ1-2 TRBV13 . CASSLAGPRGTGGYTF TGTGCCAGCAGCTTAGCGGGCCCCAGGGGCACGGGGGGCTACACCTTC
few 13 TRBJ2-7 TRBV6-6 . CASSTGTSYEQYF TGTGCCAGCAGCACCGGGACCTCATACGAGCAGTACTTC
few 13 TRBJ2-2 TRBV30 TRBD1 CAWSETGDGELFF TGTGCCTGGAGCGAGACAGGGGACGGGGAGCTGTTTTTT
few 14 TRBJ1-2 TRBV18 . CASSPGTADYGYTF TGTGCCAGCTCACCCGGGACCGCGGACTATGGCTACACCTTC
few 12 TRBJ2-7 TRBV30 TRBD1 CAFGQGVYEQYF TGTGCCTTCGGACAGGGGGTATACGAGCAGTACTTC
. 14 TRBJ1-2 TRBV28 . CASSSGQINYGYTF TGTGCCAGCAGTTCGGGCCAGATAAACTATGGCTACACCTTC
. 14 TRBJ2-3 TRBV7-6 . CASSFSIGPDTQYF TGTGCCAGCAGCTTTAGCATCGGGCCAGATACGCAGTATTTT
. 15 TRBJ2-3 TRBV6-5 . CASSYSLGGTDTQYF TGTGCCAGCAGTTACTCCCTCGGGGGCACAGATACGCAGTATTTT
few 16 TRBJ1-5 TRBV28 . CASSSTTGYSNQPQHF TGTGCCAGCAGTTCAACGACAGGATATAGCAATCAGCCCCAGCATTTT
. 17 TRBJ2-3 TRBV7-9 . CASSSKAGGPSTDTQYF TGTGCCAGCAGCTCCAAGGCGGGCGGACCTAGCACAGATACGCAGTATTTT
. 11 TRBJ1-1 TRBV19 . CASSGFYEAFF TGTGCCAGTAGTGGGTTTTATGAAGCTTTCTTT
. 13 TRBJ2-5 TRBV5-4 . CASSPGAQETQYF TGTGCCAGCAGCCCAGGGGCTCAAGAGACCCAGTACTTC
. 17 TRBJ2-7 TRBV7-9 TRBD1 CASSLDFGQGARHEQYF TGTGCCAGCAGCTTAGATTTCGGTCAGGGGGCGAGGCACGAGCAGTACTTC
. 12 TRBJ2-3 TRBV19 . CASRDSTDTQYF TGTGCCAGCCGGGACAGCACAGATACGCAGTATTTT
few 11 TRBJ1-2 TRBV30 . CAWDINYGYTF TGTGCCTGGGATATTAACTATGGCTACACCTTC
few 11 TRBJ1-1 TRBV29-1 . CSVLRGSEAFF TGCAGCGTCCTCAGGGGATCTGAAGCTTTCTTT
few 15 TRBJ1-5 TRBV19 . CASSTQGVINQPQHF TGTGCCAGTAGTACGCAGGGAGTAATTAATCAGCCCCAGCATTTT
few 13 TRBJ1-5 TRBV2 TRBD1 CASLGQGNQPQHF TGTGCCAGCTTGGGACAGGGGAATCAGCCCCAGCATTTT
few 15 TRBJ1-1 TRBV19 TRBD1 CASSPYRGGVTEAFF TGTGCCAGTAGTCCCTACAGGGGAGGGGTCACTGAAGCTTTCTTT
. 14 TRBJ2-7 TRBV7-9 . CASSPRGPSYEQYF TGTGCCAGCAGCCCCAGGGGACCATCCTACGAGCAGTACTTC
. 16 TRBJ1-6 TRBV7-2 . CASSLSSGISGSPLHF TGTGCCAGCAGCTTAAGTTCGGGCATAAGCGGTTCACCCCTCCACTTT
few 12 TRBJ2-1 TRBV5-4 . CASSPGGYEQFF TGTGCCAGCAGCCCCGGGGGCTATGAGCAGTTCTTC
. 13 TRBJ2-5 TRBV5-1 . CASSQGRRETQYF TGCGCCAGCAGCCAGGGACGGAGAGAGACCCAGTACTTC
. 14 TRBJ1-2 TRBV18 . CASSPGAEGPGYTF TGTGCCAGCTCACCAGGGGCGGAGGGGCCTGGCTACACCTTC
. 11 TRBJ1-5 TRBV20-1 . CSASAGQPQHF TGCAGTGCTAGCGCGGGCCAGCCCCAGCATTTT
few 18 TRBJ2-3 TRBV6-1 . CASSEDRLWAGPADTQYF TGTGCCAGCAGTGAGGATCGGCTGTGGGCAGGGCCCGCAGATACGCAGTATTTT
. 16 TRBJ1-6 TRBV30 TRBD1 CAWSLADRESNSPLHF TGTGCCTGGAGTCTCGCGGACAGGGAGTCCAATTCACCCCTCCACTTT
few 12 TRBJ2-1 TRBV2 . CASTGDYNEQFF TGTGCCAGCACGGGGGACTACAATGAGCAGTTCTTC
. 12 TRBJ1-4 TRBV6-5 . CASSYGSGKLFF TGTGCCAGCAGTTACGGGTCGGGAAAACTGTTTTTT
. 12 TRBJ1-2 TRBV27 . CASSSTGWGYTF TGTGCCAGCAGTTCGACAGGTTGGGGCTACACCTTC
. 15 TRBJ1-3 TRBV28 . CASSLKWTVGNTIYF TGTGCCAGCAGCCTTAAGTGGACAGTTGGAAACACCATATATTTT
. 13 TRBJ1-4 TRBV29-1 . CSVAGTNDEKLFF TGCAGCGTCGCCGGGACAAACGATGAAAAACTGTTTTTT
few 13 TRBJ1-1 TRBV18 . CASSWGSDTEAFF TGTGCCAGCTCGTGGGGTTCTGACACTGAAGCTTTCTTT